These 8 T cell receptor beta chains were all obtained from the same sample, sequenced in a study of cytomegalovirus exposure and HLA in healthy donors. PCR used 60 Vbeta primers and 13 Jbeta primers. Only in-frame clones appear in the TCRdb table, and some are missing; sequencing was by immunoSEQ multiplex PCR. The sample has about 200,000 clones, around 81% seen once. Input material: PBMCs. The source of these receptors is a man aged 18 to 29 in good health and CMV-seronegative.

The chain uses TRBV10-3 and TRBJ1-2; D not resolved. The CDR3 runs to 16 residues. V lost 4 bases and J lost 3, with 18 bases in between. CDR1 and CDR2 from the germline V gene are ENHRY and SYGVKD. DNA for the CDR3: TGTGCCATCAGTGGCCAAATAACTCAAGAGTACTATGGCTACACCTTC. Translation: CAISGQITQEYYGYTF.

This clone occurred once. V gene TRBV6-5 combines with J gene TRBJ2-1; 9 nucleotides agree with TRBD1. Per germline, CDR1 MNHEY and CDR2 SVGAGI. The CDR3 consists of 15 residues. V gave up 0 bases and J gave up 6 bases; unmatched junction bases: 3. The CDR3 sequence: CASSYSGQGSNEQFF. CDR3 in DNA: TGTGCCAGCAGTTACTCGGGACAGGGAAGCAATGAGCAGTTCTTC.

The rearrangement links TRBV7-8 to TRBJ1-2, with D possibly matching TRBD1 (5 bases). V was clipped by 2 bases and J by 8 bases, with 15 bases between them. The CDR3 length is 14 residues. Germline-derived CDR1 and CDR2 are SGHVS and FQNEAQ. CDR3 sequence reads: CASSLIVGEDGYTF. CDR3 DNA: TGTGCCAGCAGCTTAATCGTAGGGGAGGACGGCTACACCTTC.

The rearrangement joins TRBV7-9 to TRBJ2-7; 8 nucleotides match TRBD1. With 11 bases clipped from V and 5 bases from J, the junction kept 14 bases outside the gene matches. The CDR3 covers 14 residues. Germline lookup yields CDR1 SEHNR and CDR2 FQNEAQ (reference sequence). The CDR3 DNA follows: TGTGCCGTTGGACAGGGAAGAAGCGAGAACGAGCAGTACTTC. Translation gives CAVGQGRSENEQYF.

The genes are TRBV7-8 and TRBJ2-7, with 9 bases lining up with TRBD2. The V and J ends lost 3 bases and 7 bases, in that order; junction bases with no gene match: 10. The germline V gene encodes CDR1 SGHVS and CDR2 FQNEAQ. CDR3 size: 15 residues. The CDR3 DNA sequence: TGTGCCAGCAGCTTTAGCGGGAGCACCCGTTGGGAGCAGTACTTC. This gives the protein CASSFSGSTRWEQYF.

The chain carries TRBV7-9 and TRBJ1-3, with D unresolved. Trimming cost V 1 base and J 0 bases, with 7 bases left between them. The germline V gene has CDR1 SEHNR and CDR2 FQNEAQ (reference sequence). CDR3 size: 15 residues. CDR3 DNA sequence: TGTGCCAGCAGCTTAGGCGGAGGCTCTGGAAACACCATATATTTT. As protein: CASSLGGGSGNTIYF.

V is TRBV2 and J is TRBJ2-1; no clear D gene. The CDR3 is 14 residues long. Germline-derived CDR1 and CDR2 are SNHLY and FYNNEI. V dropped 6 bases and J dropped 2 bases, with 11 bases sitting between them. The CDR3 nucleotides are TGTGCCAGCAGACAGACCTCACCCTACAATGAGCAGTTCTTC. It is translated as CASRQTSPYNEQFF.

V gene TRBV7-9 combines with J gene TRBJ1-2; 7 nucleotides agree with TRBD1. The CDR3 sequence is 15 residues long. After removal of 4 bases from V and 4 bases from J, the junction contained 9 bases not matched to a gene. The germline CDR1 and CDR2 sequences are SEHNR and FQNEAQ (reference sequence). The chain's CDR3 is CASSSGTDASYGYTF. In DNA form, the CDR3 reads TGTGCCAGCAGCTCCGGGACAGATGCTTCCTATGGCTACACCTTC.